This entry concerns a single T cell receptor beta chain. Its antigen is not known. Other DNA sequences in this sample translate to the same CDR3. The data belong to a study of OX40 agonist ivuxolimab in advanced cancers. Study-level findings and limits: Determination of antigen specificity was not performed for the expanded peripheral T cells.

The V and J ends lost 0 bases and 5 bases respectively, with 14 bases between them. CDR3 length equals 15 residues. Germline V gene lookup returns CDR1 SGDLS and CDR2 YYNGEE. The assay was immunoSEQ multiplex PCR, and TCRdb's table has in-frame clones only and misses some. The repertoire holds tens of thousands of clones, with 80% to 90% as singletons. Sampled blood was obtained at baseline, cycle 4 day 1, and cycle 7 day 1. Sequences were derived from CD4+ or CD8+ T cells sorted from blood, sampled in a trial of the OX40 agonist ivuxolimab. The genes are TRBV9 and TRBJ2-5; D may be TRBD2 (6 bases). The TCR comes from an adult with an advanced solid tumor such as melanoma, head and neck, liver or kidney cancer. Here the CDR3 reads CASSVDSGRGETQYF. As DNA, the CDR3 is TGTGCCAGCAGCGTAGATTCCGGGAGAGGGGAGACCCAGTACTTC.